This TCR beta chain came from a study of T-cell memory formation after mild COVID-19. The wider study: Among the donors, TCR clusters were largely specific to each donor.

TCRdb ran MiXCR on the 5' RACE reads and lists one entry per CDR3 protein. The sample records a few hundred thousand distinct CDR3 sequences, roughly 21% being singletons. In this sample, this clonotype turned up a few times. This CDR3 has 13 residues. V lost 6 bases to trimming and J lost 6 bases; unmatched junction nucleotides: 5. Sample: PBMCs or a T cell subset sorted from them (not recorded which). The chain carries TRBV12-3 or TRBV12-4 and TRBJ2-4; 7 nucleotides line up with TRBD2. This TCR derives from an adult woman who had mild COVID-19 (a few samples of this study predate the infection). Cell type and time point are not known. The CDR3 DNA reads as TGTGCCAGCAGGTCGGGACTAATAAACATTCAGTACTTC. Translation: CASRSGLINIQYF.